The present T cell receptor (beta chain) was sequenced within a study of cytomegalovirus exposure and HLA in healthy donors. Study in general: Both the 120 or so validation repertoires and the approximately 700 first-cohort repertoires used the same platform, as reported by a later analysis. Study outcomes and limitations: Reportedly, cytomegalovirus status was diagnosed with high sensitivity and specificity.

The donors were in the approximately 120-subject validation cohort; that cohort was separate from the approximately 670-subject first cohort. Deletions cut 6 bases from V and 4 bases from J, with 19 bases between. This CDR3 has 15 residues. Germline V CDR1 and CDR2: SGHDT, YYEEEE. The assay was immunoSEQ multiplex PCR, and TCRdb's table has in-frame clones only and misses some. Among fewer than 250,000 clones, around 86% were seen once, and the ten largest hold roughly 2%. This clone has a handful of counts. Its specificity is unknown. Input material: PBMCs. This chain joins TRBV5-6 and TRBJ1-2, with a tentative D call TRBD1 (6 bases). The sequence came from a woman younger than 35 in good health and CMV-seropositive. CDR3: CASTAFRQVGYGYTF. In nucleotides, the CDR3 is TGTGCCAGCACCGCGTTCCGACAGGTCGGCTATGGCTACACCTTC.